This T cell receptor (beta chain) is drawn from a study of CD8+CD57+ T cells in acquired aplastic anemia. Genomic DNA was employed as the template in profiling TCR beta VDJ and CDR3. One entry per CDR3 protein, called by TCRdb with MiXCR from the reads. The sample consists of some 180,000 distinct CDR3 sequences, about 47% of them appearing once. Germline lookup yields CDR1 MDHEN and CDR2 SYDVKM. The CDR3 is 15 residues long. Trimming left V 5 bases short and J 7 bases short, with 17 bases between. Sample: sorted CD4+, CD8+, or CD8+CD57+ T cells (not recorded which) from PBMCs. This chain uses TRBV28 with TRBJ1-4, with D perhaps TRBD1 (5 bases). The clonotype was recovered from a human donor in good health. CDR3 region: CASSLPGTAREKLFF. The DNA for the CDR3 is TGTGCCAGCAGTCTCCCGGGGACGGCCCGTGAAAAACTGTTTTTT.